This T cell receptor beta chain was observed in a study of post-analysis software for immune sequencing data. Across the study: The cohort encompassed relapsing-remitting, secondary progressive and progressive-relapsing multiple sclerosis disease courses.

Study-wide results and limits: Significantly lower normalized Chao1 diversity was found in patients with multiple sclerosis relative to controls. About five TRBV segments appeared more often in patients than in controls, and TRBV5-6, TRBV5-1 and TRBV20-1 were among these.

This clonotype was picked up a small number of times. Its antigen is still unknown. Every TCR beta cDNA library bore unique molecular identifiers. Via MiXCR, TCRdb re-called the PCR reads, giving one row per CDR3 protein. The sample includes more than 450,000 distinct CDR3 sequences, about 40% of them seen just once. The CDR3 has 14 residues. V shed 3 bases and J shed 1 base, with 9 bases lying between them. CDR1 LNHDA and CDR2 SQIVND come from the germline V gene (reference sequence). Source material: blood. J is TRBJ2-5 and V is TRBV19; no firm D call. This TCR derives from a girl under 18 with multiple sclerosis. DNA of the CDR3: TGTGCCAGTAGTATCCTTGTTGGCCAAGAGACCCAGTACTTC. As protein: CASSILVGQETQYF.